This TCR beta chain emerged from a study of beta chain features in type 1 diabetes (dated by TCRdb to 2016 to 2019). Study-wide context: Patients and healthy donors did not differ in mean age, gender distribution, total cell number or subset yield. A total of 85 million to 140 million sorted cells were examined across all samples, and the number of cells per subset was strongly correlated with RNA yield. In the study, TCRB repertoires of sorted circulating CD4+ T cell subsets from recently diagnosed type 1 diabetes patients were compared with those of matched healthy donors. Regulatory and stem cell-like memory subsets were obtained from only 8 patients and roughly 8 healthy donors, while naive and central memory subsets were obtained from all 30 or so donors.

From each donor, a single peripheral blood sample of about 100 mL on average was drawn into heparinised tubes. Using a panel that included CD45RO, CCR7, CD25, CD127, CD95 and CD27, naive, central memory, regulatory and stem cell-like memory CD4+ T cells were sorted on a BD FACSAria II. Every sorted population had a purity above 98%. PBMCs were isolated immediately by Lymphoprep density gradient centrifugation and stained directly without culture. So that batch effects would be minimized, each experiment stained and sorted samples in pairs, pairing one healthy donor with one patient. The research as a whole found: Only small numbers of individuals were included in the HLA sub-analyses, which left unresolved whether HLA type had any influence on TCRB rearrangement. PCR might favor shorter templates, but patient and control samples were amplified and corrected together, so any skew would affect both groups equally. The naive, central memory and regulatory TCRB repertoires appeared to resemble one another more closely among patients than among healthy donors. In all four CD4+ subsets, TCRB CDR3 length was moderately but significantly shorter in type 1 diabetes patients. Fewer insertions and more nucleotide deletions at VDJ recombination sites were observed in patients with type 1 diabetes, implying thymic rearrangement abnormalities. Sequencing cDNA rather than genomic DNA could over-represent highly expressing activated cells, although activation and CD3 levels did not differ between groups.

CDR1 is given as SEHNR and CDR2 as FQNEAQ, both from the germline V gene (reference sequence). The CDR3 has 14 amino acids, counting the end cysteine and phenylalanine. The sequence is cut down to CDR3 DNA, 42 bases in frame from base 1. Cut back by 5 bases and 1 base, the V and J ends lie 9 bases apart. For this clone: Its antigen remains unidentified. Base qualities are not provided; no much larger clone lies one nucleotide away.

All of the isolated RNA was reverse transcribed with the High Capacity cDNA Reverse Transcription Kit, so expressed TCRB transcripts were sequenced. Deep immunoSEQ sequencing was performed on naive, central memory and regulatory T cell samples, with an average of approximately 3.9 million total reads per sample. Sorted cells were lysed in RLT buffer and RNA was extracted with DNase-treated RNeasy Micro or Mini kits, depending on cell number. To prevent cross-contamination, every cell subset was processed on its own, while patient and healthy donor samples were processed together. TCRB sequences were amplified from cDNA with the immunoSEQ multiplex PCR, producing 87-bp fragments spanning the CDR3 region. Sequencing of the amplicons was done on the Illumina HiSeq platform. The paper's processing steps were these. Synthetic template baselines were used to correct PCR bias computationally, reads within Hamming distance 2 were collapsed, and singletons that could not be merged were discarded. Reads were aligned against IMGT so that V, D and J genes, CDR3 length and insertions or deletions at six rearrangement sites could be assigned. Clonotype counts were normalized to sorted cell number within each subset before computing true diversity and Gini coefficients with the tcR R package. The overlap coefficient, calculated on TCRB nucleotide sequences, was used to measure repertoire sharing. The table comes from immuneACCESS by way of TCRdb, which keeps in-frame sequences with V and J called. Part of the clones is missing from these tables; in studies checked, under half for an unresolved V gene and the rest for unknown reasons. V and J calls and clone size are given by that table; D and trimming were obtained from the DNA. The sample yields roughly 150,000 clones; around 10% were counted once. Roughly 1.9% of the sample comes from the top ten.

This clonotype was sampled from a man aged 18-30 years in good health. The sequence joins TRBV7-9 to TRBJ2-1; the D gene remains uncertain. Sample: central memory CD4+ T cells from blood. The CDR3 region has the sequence CASSHPGSYNEQFF. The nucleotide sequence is TGTGCCAGCAGCCACCCCGGGTCCTACAATGAGCAGTTCTTC.